This passage covers 6 T cell receptor beta chains from one sample sequenced in a study of T cell changes during pregnancy in multiple sclerosis. This table comes from immunoSEQ multiplex PCR, and its TCRdb copy is limited to in-frame clones, with some not included. This table has 35,000 to 45,000 clones, around 90% appearing once. The sample in question was peripheral blood, obtained in the second trimester of pregnancy. These receptors came from a female donor in good health, enrolled as a control in a pregnancy study.

Points on this clone: One end of the junction does not line up with germline, which may come from a read error. The rearrangement joins TRBV7-7 to TRBJ1-1, with D perhaps TRBD1 (5 bases). This CDR3 region has 18 residues. Germline V CDR1 and CDR2: SSHAT, FNYEAQ (reference sequence). CDR3 nucleotide sequence: TGTGCTAGCAGCTTATGGGACGATACCAGGGACTTGAACACTGAAGCTTTCTTT. This sequence encodes CASSLWDDTRDLNTEAFF.

The count of this clone is one. The CDR3 is CASSAKLLNEQFF. The CDR3 coding sequence is TGTGCCAGCAGCGCCAAACTTCTCAATGAGCAGTTCTTC. The V call is TRBV9, the J call TRBJ2-1, with D unclear. Germline V gives CDR1 SGDLS, CDR2 YYNGEE. This CDR3 has 13 amino acids. The ends were cut back, 3 bases at V and 6 bases at J, with 10 bases in the middle.

The chain carries TRBV9 and TRBJ2-2, with D possibly being TRBD1 (6 bases). CDR1 is SGDLS and CDR2 is YYNGEE in the germline V gene. V gave up 7 bases and J gave up 3 bases, with 13 bases separating them. This CDR3 is built from 14 residues. CDR3 sequence: CASAQGADTGELFF. The CDR3 DNA is TGTGCCAGCGCACAGGGAGCGGACACCGGGGAGCTGTTTTTT.

V is TRBV6-1 and J is TRBJ1-2; D is ambiguous. Looked up from germline, CDR1 is MNHNS and CDR2 is SASEGT. This CDR3 comprises 14 residues. Trimming took 0 bases from V and 7 from J, leaving 12 bases between them. CDR3 sequence reads: CASSEALGLGGYTF. Here the CDR3 DNA reads TGTGCCAGCAGTGAAGCGCTGGGCTTAGGTGGCTACACCTTC.

The CDR3 protein is CASSKGSRGSTGELFF. CDR3 sequence (DNA): TGTGCCAGCAGCAAAGGATCCAGGGGGAGTACCGGGGAGCTGTTTTTT. V is TRBV21-1 and J is TRBJ2-2; the DNA was not used to check the table's D call, TRBD1. TRBV21-1 is a documented pseudogene. The CDR3 loop spans 16 amino acids.

This clone came up once. J is TRBJ1-1 and V is TRBV9; 11 nucleotides line up with TRBD1. CDR1 is SGDLS, CDR2 YYNGEE, per germline. The CDR3 runs to 18 residues. The trim removed 0 bases at V and 3 bases at J, leaving 10 bases unmatched. The CDR3 DNA reads TGTGCCAGCAGCGTAGAGGGCGGAGGGACAGGGGGTTACACTGAAGCTTTCTTT. Translated, it gives CASSVEGGGTGGYTEAFF.